The 8 T cell receptor beta chains given below trace back to one sample, sequenced in a study of monozygotic twins with inflammatory bowel disease (dated 2019 in TCRdb). Libraries were made using 5' RACE. TCRdb records Illumina HiSeq 2500 as the sequencer. Reprocessed by TCRdb, the reads give a single entry per CDR3 protein sequence, without DNA. This specimen's table enumerates 150,000 to 200,000 distinct CDR3 sequences. The ten largest clones add up to around 2.8% of the sample. Sequencing used blood. All receptors come from a human donor with ulcerative colitis or Crohn's disease, or a healthy co-twin of an affected twin (not recorded which).

The gene calls are TRBV20-1 and TRBJ1-1. The germline CDR1 and CDR2 sequences are DFQATT and SNEGSKA (reference sequence). The CDR3 sequence is 15 residues long. Here the CDR3 reads CSARDWEHTNTEAFF.

The chain combines TRBV12-3 or TRBV12-4 with TRBJ2-1; checking the TCRdb D call of TRBD1 is not possible without DNA. The length of the CDR3 is 14 residues. Here the CDR3 reads CASSLSSGRDEQFF.

This chain uses TRBV18 with TRBJ1-1; absent DNA, TCRdb's TRBD1 call cannot be checked. The germline V gene has CDR1 KGHSH and CDR2 LQKENI. The CDR3 runs to 13 residues. The CDR3 reads CASSPNREGEAFF.

The CDR3 sequence: CASSLVIFAGYEQYF. The rearrangement links TRBV7-2 to TRBJ2-7. Germline V gives CDR1 SGHTA, CDR2 FQGNSA. CDR3 length: 15 residues.

The V gene is TRBV10-3, the J gene TRBJ2-6; TCRdb's D call of TRBD1 is untestable without DNA. Germline V lookup: CDR1 ENHRY, CDR2 SYGVKD. This CDR3 region has 16 residues. The CDR3: CAISSTGGTGANVLTF.

The CDR3 loop is CASTEGVGELFF. The chain is built from TRBV5-6 and TRBJ2-2; lacking DNA, the TRBD1 call made by TCRdb goes unchecked. In germline, CDR1 is SGHDT, CDR2 YYEEEE. This CDR3 contains 12 residues.

V is TRBV29-1 and J is TRBJ2-7; as DNA is missing, the TRBD1 call by TCRdb cannot be tested. CDR1 is SQVTM and CDR2 is ANQGSEA in the germline V gene. This CDR3 has 13 amino acids. The CDR3 reads CSVEATETYEQYF.

The V call is TRBV28, the J call TRBJ2-2; TCRdb names TRBD1, which stays unverified in the absence of DNA. This CDR3 contains 14 residues. Per the germline V gene, CDR1 is MDHEN and CDR2 is SYDVKM. The CDR3 loop is CASRLRVNTGELFF.